This is a list of T cell receptor beta chains from one sample in a study of T cells in localized non-small cell lung cancer. Sequencing was performed with immunoSEQ multiplex PCR; in TCRdb, only in-frame clones are kept and a portion is missing. The sample lists approximately 28,000 clones; about 86% were seen once. The input for sequencing was peripheral blood mononuclear cells, taken before any cancer treatment. These receptors all stem from a man aged 35 to 70 with stage III lung adenocarcinoma. Both conserved end residues are part of each CDR3. The D gene is left open where the match is weak. Clone size is stated in some rows and not others, as once, few, many or a class when expanded.

D gene: -
J gene: TRBJ1-2
clone size: -
V gene: TRBV28
CDR3 DNA: TGTGCCAGCAGTTTTTTGGGGCAGGCCTATGGCTACACCTTC
CDR3 protein: CASSFLGQAYGYTF

D gene: -
J gene: TRBJ2-6
clone size: once
V gene: TRBV14
CDR3 DNA: TGTGCCAGCAGCCAAGCGAGGAAGGGGTCTGGGGCCAACGTCCTGACTTTC
CDR3 protein: CASSQARKGSGANVLTF

D gene: TRBD2
J gene: TRBJ2-5
clone size: -
V gene: TRBV7-9
CDR3 DNA: TGTGCCAGCGGGAGGGTGCGAGAGACCCAGTACTTC
CDR3 protein: CASGRVRETQYF

D gene: -
J gene: TRBJ2-1
clone size: -
V gene: TRBV25-1
CDR3 DNA: TGTGCCAGCAGTGAAAACAGACCCTCCTACAATGAGCAGTTCTTC
CDR3 protein: CASSENRPSYNEQFF

D gene: -
J gene: TRBJ1-2
clone size: -
V gene: TRBV5-1
CDR3 DNA: TGCGCCAGCAGCTTGGTGTCCCCTCCTAACTATGGCTACACCTTC
CDR3 protein: CASSLVSPPNYGYTF

D gene: TRBD2
J gene: TRBJ2-1
clone size: -
V gene: TRBV6-4
CDR3 DNA: TGTGCCAGCAGTCCGTCGGCGGGAGGTGTTTGGAATGAGCAGTTCTTC
CDR3 protein: CASSPSAGGVWNEQFF

D gene: -
J gene: TRBJ2-2
clone size: -
V gene: TRBV2
CDR3 DNA: TGTGCCAGCACTGAGGTGGTGGGGGAGCTGTTTTTT
CDR3 protein: CASTEVVGELFF

D gene: -
J gene: TRBJ2-1
clone size: -
V gene: TRBV7-9
CDR3 DNA: TGTGCCAGCAGCTTTAAAAGGGGGTATACTGGCGATGAGCAGTTCTTC
CDR3 protein: CASSFKRGYTGDEQFF

D gene: TRBD2
J gene: TRBJ2-5
clone size: medium-sized
V gene: TRBV6-1
CDR3 DNA: TGTGCCAGCAGTGAACTAGCGGGGGGGCAAGAGACCCAGTACTTC
CDR3 protein: CASSELAGGQETQYF

D gene: -
J gene: TRBJ2-2
clone size: -
V gene: TRBV6-5
CDR3 DNA: TGTGCCAGCGGGTATCAAGGGGGCACCGGGGAGCTGTTTTTT
CDR3 protein: CASGYQGGTGELFF